This T cell receptor (beta chain) was sequenced during a study of blood T cell repertoires in COVID-19. V was shortened by 7 bases and J by 4 bases, with 16 bases between the two germline ends. CDR3 length: 14 amino acids. Germline-derived CDR1 and CDR2 are LNHDA and SQIVND (reference sequence). TCRdb's copy holds only in-frame clones and misses some; the assay was immunoSEQ multiplex PCR. The sample has under 170,000 clones, approximately 83% seen once. The clonotype comes from a man aged 70-80 years with acute or convalescent COVID-19. V usage is TRBV19 and J usage is TRBJ1-2, with D perhaps matching TRBD1 (5 bases). Material for sequencing was peripheral blood. This CDR3 is CASTPGGVAYGYTF. The DNA for the CDR3 is TGTGCCAGTACCCCTGGAGGGGTGGCCTATGGCTACACCTTC.